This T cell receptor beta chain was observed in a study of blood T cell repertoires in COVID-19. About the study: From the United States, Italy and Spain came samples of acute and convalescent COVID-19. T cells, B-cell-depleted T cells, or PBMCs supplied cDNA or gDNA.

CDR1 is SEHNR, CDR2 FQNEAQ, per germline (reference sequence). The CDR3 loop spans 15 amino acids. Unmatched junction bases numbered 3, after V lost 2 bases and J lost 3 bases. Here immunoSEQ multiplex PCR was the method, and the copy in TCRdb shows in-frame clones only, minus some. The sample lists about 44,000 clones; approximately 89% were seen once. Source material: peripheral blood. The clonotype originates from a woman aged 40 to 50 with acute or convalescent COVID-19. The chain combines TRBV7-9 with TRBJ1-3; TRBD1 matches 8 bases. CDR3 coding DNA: TGTGCCAGCAGCTTACAGGGGGCCGGTGGAAACACCATATATTTT. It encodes CASSLQGAGGNTIYF.